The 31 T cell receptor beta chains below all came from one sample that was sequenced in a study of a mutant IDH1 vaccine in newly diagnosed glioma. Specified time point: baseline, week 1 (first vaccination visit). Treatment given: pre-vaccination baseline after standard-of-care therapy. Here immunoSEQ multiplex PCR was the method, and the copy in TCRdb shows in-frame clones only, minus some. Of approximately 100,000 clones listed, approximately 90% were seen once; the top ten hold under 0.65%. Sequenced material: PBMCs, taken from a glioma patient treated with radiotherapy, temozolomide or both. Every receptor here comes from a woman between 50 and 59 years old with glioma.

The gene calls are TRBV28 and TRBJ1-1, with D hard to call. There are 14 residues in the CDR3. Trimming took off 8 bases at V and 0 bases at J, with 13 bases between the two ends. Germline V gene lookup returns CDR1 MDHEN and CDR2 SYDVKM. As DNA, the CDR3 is TGTGCCAGCCCTCACCCCCAATTGAACACTGAAGCTTTCTTT. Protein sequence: CASPHPQLNTEAFF.

The CDR3 region has the DNA TGTGCCAGTAGTAGCCGACGGAACACTGAAGCTTTCTTT. Translated, it gives CASSSRRNTEAFF. The V call is TRBV19, the J call TRBJ1-1; no clear D. V was shortened by 4 bases and J by 1 base, with 7 bases between the two germline ends. The CDR3 runs 13 residues. CDR1 is LNHDA and CDR2 is SQIVND in the germline V gene (reference sequence).

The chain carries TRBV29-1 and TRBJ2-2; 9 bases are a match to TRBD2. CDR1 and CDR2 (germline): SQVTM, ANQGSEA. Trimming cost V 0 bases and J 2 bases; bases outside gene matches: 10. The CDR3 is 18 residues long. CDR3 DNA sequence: TGCAGCGTTGAAGATGCAGGTAGCGGGAGTCTAAACACCGGGGAGCTGTTTTTT. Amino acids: CSVEDAGSGSLNTGELFF.

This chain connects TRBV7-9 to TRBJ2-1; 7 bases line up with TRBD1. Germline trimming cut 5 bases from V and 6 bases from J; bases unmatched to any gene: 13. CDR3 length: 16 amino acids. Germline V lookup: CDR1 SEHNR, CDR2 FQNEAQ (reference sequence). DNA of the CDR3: TGTGCCAGCAGCACGAATAGGGGGCGAAGTGGCAATGAGCAGTTCTTC. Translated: CASSTNRGRSGNEQFF.

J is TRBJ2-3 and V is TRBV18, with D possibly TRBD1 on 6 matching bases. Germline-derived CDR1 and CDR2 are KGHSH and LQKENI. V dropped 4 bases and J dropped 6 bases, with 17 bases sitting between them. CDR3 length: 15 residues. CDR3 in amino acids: CASSRDRLAQDTQYF. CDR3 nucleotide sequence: TGTGCCAGCTCACGTGACAGGTTGGCCCAGGATACGCAGTATTTT.

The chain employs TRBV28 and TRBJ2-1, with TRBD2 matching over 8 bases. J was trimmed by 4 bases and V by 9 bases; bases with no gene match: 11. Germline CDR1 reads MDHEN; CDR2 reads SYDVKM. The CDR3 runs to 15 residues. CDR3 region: CASTGLAQTYNEQFF. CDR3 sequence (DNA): TGTGCCAGTACCGGACTAGCCCAGACGTACAATGAGCAGTTCTTC. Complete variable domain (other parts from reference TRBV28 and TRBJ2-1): DVKVTQSSRYLVKRTGEKVFLECVQDMDHENMFWYRQDPGLGLRLIYFSYDVKMKEKGDIPEGYSVSREKKERFSLILESASTNQTSMYLCASTGLAQTYNEQFFGPGTRLTVL.

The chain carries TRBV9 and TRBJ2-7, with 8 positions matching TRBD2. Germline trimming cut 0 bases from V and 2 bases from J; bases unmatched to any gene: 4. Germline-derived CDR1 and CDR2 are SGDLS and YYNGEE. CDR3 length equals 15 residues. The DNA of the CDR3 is TGTGCCAGCAGCGTAGTCCCAGCGGGGGCCTACGAGCAGTACTTC. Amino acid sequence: CASSVVPAGAYEQYF.

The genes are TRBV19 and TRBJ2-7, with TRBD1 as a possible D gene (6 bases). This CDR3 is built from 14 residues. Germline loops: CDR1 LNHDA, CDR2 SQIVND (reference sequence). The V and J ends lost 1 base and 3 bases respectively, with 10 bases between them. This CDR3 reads CASSIGTANYEQYF. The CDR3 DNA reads TGTGCCAGTAGTATAGGGACAGCTAACTACGAGCAGTACTTC.

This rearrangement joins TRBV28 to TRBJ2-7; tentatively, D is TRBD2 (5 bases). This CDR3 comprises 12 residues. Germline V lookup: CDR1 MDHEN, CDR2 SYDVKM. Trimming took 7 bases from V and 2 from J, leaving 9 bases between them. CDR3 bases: TGTGCCAGCAACGGGGAAGCCTACGAGCAGTACTTC. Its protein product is CASNGEAYEQYF.

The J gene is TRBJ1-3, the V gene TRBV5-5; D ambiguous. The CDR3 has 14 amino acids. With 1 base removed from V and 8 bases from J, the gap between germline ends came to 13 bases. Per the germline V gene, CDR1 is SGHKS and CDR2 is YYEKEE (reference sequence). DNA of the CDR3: TGTGCCAGCAGCTTGTCACCTCTCGGGGACACCATATATTTT. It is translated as CASSLSPLGDTIYF. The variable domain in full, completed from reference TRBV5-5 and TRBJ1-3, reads DAGVTQSPTHLIKTRGQQVTLRCSPISGHKSVSWYQQVLGQGPQFIFQYYEKEERGRGNFPDRFSARQFPNYSSELNVNALLLGDSALYLCASSLSPLGDTIYFGEGSWLTVV.

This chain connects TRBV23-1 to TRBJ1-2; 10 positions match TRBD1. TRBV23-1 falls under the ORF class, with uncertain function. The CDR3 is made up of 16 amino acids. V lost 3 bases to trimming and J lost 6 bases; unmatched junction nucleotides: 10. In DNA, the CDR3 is TGCGCCAGCAGTCAGGGCCGCCGCGGACAGGGGGATGGCTACACCTTC. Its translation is CASSQGRRGQGDGYTF.

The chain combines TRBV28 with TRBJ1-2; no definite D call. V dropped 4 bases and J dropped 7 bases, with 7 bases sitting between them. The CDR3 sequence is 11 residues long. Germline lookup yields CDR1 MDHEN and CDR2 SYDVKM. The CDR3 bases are TGTGCCAGCAGTTGGGGTCTTGGCTACACCTTC. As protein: CASSWGLGYTF.

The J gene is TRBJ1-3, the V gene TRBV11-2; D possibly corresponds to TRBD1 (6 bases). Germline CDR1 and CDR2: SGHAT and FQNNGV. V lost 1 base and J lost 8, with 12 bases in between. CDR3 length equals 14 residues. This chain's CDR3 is CASSLGAGAHTIYF. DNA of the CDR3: TGTGCCAGCAGCTTAGGGGCAGGGGCGCACACCATATATTTT.

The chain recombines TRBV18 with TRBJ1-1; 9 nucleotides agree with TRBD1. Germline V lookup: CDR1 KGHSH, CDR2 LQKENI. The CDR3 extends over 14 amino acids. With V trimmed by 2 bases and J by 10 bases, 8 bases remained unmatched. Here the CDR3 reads CASSPEAGQGSAFF. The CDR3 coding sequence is TGTGCCAGCTCACCAGAGGCGGGACAGGGTTCAGCTTTCTTT.

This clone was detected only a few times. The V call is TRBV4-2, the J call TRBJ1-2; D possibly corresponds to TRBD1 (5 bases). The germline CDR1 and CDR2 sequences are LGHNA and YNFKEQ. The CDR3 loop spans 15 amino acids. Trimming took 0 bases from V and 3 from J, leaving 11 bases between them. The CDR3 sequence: CASSQDQGGHYGYTF. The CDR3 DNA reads TGTGCCAGCAGCCAAGATCAGGGAGGGCACTATGGCTACACCTTC.

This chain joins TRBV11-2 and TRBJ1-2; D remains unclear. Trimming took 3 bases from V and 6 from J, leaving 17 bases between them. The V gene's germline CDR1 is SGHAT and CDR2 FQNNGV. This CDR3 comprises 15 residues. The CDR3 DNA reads TGTGCCAGCAGCTTTACCGGCCCGGCCTCTGATGGCTACACCTTC. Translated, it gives CASSFTGPASDGYTF.

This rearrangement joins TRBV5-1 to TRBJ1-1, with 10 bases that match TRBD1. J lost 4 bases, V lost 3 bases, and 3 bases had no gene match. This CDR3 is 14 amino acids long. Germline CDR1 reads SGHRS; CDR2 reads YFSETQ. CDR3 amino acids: CASSSRTGGTEAFF. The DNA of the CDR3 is TGCGCCAGCAGCTCCCGGACAGGGGGCACTGAAGCTTTCTTT.

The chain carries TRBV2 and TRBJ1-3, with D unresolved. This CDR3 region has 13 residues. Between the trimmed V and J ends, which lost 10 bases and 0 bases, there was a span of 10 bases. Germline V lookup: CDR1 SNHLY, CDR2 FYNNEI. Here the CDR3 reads CAIQVGSGNTIYF. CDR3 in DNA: TGTGCCATCCAGGTCGGCTCTGGAAACACCATATATTTT.

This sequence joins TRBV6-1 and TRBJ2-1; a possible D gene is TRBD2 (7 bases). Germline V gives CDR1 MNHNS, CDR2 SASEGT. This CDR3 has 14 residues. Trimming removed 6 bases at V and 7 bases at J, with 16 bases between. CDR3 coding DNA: TGTGCCAGCAGCCGAGGGGGGAGGGGGAATGAGCAGTTCTTC. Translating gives CASSRGGRGNEQFF.

This chain's CDR3 is CASTLGVNTEAFF. In DNA form, the CDR3 reads TGCGCCAGCACACTGGGGGTAAACACTGAAGCTTTCTTT. The V gene is TRBV5-1, the J gene TRBJ1-1, with a possible D match to TRBD1 (5 bases). The CDR3 totals 13 residues. Germline V gene lookup returns CDR1 SGHRS and CDR2 YFSETQ. Trimming removed 6 bases from V and 2 bases from J, with 11 bases in between.

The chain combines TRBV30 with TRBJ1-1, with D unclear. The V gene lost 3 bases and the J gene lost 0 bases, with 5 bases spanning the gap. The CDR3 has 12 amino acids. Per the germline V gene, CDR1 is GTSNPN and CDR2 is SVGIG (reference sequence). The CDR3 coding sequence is TGTGCCTGGAGAGGGATGAACACTGAAGCTTTCTTT. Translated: CAWRGMNTEAFF.

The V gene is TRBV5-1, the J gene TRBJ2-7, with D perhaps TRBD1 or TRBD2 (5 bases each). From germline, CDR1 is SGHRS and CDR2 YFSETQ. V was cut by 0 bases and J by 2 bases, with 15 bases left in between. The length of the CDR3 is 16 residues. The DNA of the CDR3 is TGCGCCAGCAGCTTGGCCCCGGGACGGGATACCTACGAGCAGTACTTC. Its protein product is CASSLAPGRDTYEQYF.

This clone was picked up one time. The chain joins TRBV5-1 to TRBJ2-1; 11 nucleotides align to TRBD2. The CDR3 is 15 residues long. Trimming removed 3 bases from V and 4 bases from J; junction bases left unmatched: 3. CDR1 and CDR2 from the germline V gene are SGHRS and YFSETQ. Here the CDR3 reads CASSYGLAGYNEQFF. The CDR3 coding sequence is TGCGCCAGCAGCTACGGACTAGCGGGTTACAATGAGCAGTTCTTC. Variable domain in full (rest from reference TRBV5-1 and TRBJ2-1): KAGVTQTPRYLIKTRGQQVTLSCSPISGHRSVSWYQQTPGQGLQFLFEYFSETQRNKGNFPGRFSGRQFSNSRSEMNVSTLELGDSALYLCASSYGLAGYNEQFFGPGTRLTVL.

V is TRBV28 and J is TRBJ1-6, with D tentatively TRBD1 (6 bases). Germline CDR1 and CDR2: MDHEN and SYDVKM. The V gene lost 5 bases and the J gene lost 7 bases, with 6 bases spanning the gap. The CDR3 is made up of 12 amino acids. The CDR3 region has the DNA TGTGCCAGCAGTACAGGGAATTCACCCCTCCACTTT. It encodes CASSTGNSPLHF.

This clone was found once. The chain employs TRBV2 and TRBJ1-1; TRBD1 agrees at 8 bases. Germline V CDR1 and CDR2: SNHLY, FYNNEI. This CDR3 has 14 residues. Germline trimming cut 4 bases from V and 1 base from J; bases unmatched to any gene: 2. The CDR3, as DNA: TGTGCCAGCAGTGTACAGGGGGAGAACACTGAAGCTTTCTTT. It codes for CASSVQGENTEAFF.

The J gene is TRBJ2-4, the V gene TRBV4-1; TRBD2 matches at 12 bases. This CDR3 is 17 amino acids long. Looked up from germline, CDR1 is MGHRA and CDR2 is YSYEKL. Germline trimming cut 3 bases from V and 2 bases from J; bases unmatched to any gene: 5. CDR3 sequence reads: CASSQPTSGRSKNIQYF. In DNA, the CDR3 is TGCGCCAGCAGCCAGCCGACTAGCGGGAGATCCAAAAACATTCAGTACTTC.

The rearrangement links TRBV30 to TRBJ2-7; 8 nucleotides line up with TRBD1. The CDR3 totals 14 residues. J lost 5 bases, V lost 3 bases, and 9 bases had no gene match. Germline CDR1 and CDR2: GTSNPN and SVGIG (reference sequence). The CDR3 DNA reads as TGTGCCTGGAGGCACCGGGACAGGAACCACGAGCAGTACTTC. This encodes CAWRHRDRNHEQYF.

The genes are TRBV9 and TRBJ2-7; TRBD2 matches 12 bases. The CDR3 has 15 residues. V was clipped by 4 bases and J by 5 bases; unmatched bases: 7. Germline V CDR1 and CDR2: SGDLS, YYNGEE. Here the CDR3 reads CASSRTSGRSNEQYF. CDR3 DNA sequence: TGTGCCAGCAGCCGCACTAGCGGGAGGAGCAACGAGCAGTACTTC.

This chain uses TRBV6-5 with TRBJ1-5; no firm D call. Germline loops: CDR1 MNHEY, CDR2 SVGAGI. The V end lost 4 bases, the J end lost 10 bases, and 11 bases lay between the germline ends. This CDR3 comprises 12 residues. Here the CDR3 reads CASSSPPAPQHF. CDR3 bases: TGTGCCAGCAGTTCCCCCCCGGCACCCCAGCATTTT.

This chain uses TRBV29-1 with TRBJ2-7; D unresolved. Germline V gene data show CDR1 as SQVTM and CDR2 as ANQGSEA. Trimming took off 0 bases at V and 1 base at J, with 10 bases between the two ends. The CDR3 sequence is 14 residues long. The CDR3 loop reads CSVEEGIPSYEQYF. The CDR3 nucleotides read TGCAGCGTTGAAGAGGGAATTCCTTCCTACGAGCAGTACTTC.

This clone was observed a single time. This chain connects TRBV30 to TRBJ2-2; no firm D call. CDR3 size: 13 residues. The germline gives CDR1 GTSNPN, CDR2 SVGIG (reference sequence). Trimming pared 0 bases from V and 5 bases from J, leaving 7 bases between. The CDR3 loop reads CAWSVLVTGELFF. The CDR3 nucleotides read TGTGCCTGGAGTGTTTTAGTTACCGGGGAGCTGTTTTTT.